This T cell receptor (beta chain) came from a study of blood T cell repertoires in COVID-19. Study details: The study drew acute and convalescent COVID-19 samples from the United States, Italy and Spain. Sources were T cells, B-cell-depleted T cells, or PBMCs; the material itself was cDNA or gDNA.

Per the study methods: For nucleated cells, counts were estimated from reference gene primer amplification. Method: immunoSEQ multiplex PCR; TCRdb's copy keeps in-frame clones and lacks some. V and J calls and clone size follow that table, whereas D and trimming were derived from the DNA. The top ten clones hold 5.7% of a sample with about 100,000 clones, around 94% of them seen once. Trimming cost V 2 bases and J 3 bases, with 7 bases left between them. The CDR3 is 12 residues long. CDR1 and CDR2 (germline): GTSNPN, SVGIG (reference sequence). The sequence derives from a man aged 45-65 years with active COVID-19. The chain is built from TRBV30 and TRBJ1-2; D is unclear. Sequencing was done on a sample of peripheral blood. The CDR3 sequence is CAWSSGDYGYTF. The CDR3 DNA follows: TGTGCCTGGAGTAGCGGAGACTATGGCTACACCTTC. The full variable domain, completed using reference TRBV30 and TRBJ1-2, is SQTIHQWPATLVQPVGSPLSLECTVEGTSNPNLYWYRQAAGRGLQLLFYSVGIGQISSEVPQNLSASRPQDRQFILSSKKLLLSDSGFYLCAWSSGDYGYTFGSGTRLTVV.